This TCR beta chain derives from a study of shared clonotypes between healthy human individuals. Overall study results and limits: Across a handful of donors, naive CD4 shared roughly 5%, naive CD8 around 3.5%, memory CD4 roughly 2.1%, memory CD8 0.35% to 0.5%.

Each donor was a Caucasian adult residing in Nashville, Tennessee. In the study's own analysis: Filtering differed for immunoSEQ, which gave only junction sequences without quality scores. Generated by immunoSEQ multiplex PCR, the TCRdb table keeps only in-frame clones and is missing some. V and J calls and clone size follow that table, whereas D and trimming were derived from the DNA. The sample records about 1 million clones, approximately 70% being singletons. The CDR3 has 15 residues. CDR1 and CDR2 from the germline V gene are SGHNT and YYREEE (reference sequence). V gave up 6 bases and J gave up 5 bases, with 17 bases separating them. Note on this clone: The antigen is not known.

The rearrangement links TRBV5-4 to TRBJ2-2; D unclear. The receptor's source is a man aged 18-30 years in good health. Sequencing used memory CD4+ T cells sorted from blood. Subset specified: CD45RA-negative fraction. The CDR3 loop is CASTVTAPRTGELFF. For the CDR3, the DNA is TGTGCCAGCACCGTGACTGCCCCGAGGACCGGGGAGCTGTTTTTT.